The following is a T cell receptor beta chain sequence with its context. The antigen remains unidentified. 13 Jbeta primers and 60 Vbeta primers were used for the PCR. Profiling relied on immunoSEQ multiplex PCR, and the TCRdb table lists in-frame clones only, not all of them. Among about 160,000 clones listed, 70% to 80% were seen once. Losses at the gene ends were 3 bases for V and 6 bases for J; bases not matched to a gene: 3. The germline gives CDR1 KGHSH, CDR2 LQKENI. The CDR3 has 13 amino acids. These data belong to a study of cytomegalovirus exposure and HLA in healthy donors. Study-level points and caveats: A list of 150 or so TCR beta chains associated with cytomegalovirus was given. Cytomegalovirus status was reportedly diagnosed by the classifier with high specificity and sensitivity. Among immune exposure information, only CMV serostatus was available. Specific recognition of CMV antigens was confirmed in vitro for a few chains (all CMV-associated).

The receptor was isolated from a man between 18 and 35 years old in good health and CMV-seropositive. The gene calls are TRBV18 and TRBJ2-7; TRBD1 agrees at 9 bases. What was sequenced was PBMCs. CDR3 residues: CASSPGTGPEQYF. The DNA of the CDR3 is TGTGCCAGCTCACCCGGGACAGGGCCCGAGCAGTACTTC.